This T cell receptor (beta chain) was found in a study of blood T cell repertoires in COVID-19. Enrollees, about 18 to 95 years old, lived in about two dozen US areas. In Cohort 3, a recovered donor had either two negative PCRs, clearance, or symptom resolution. The authors' processing: Scientists estimated how many nucleated cells there were by amplifying reference gene primers. Produced via immunoSEQ multiplex PCR; TCRdb's table is partial and in-frame only. The DNA was the basis for D and trimming; V, J and clone size are from that table. The sample yields approximately 400,000 clones, roughly 86% seen once. Unmatched junction bases numbered 7, after V lost 5 bases and J lost 7 bases. This CDR3 region has 14 residues. CDR1 is KGHSH, CDR2 LQKENI, per germline.

V gene TRBV18 combines with J gene TRBJ1-2; TRBD1 matches at 10 bases. The material sequenced was PBMCs or T cells enriched from blood (not recorded which). This TCR came from a man younger than 45 who had recovered from COVID-19. CDR3 region: CASSTGDRGGGYTF. CDR3 sequence (DNA): TGTGCCAGCTCAACCGGGGACAGGGGAGGTGGCTACACCTTC.